This T cell receptor (beta chain) was sequenced during a study of T cells in Graves' hyperthyroidism and ophthalmopathy. Study-wide findings and caveats: A model of 13 V-J features distinguished ophthalmopathy from stable hyperthyroidism.

CDR1 is SGHTA and CDR2 is FQGTGA in the germline V gene. CDR3 length: 14 residues. V lost 2 bases, J lost 4 bases, and 9 bases lay in between. This clonotype was seen at least ten times. Its antigen is unknown. Over 18 months, lack of ophthalmopathy progression marked Graves' hyperthyroidism as stable. Diagnosis rested on symptoms, serum thyroxine and TRAb, thyroid ultrasound, and orbital computed tomography. Cells are PBMCs isolated from 9 to 10 ml of fresh blood. Amplification of TCR beta CDR3 regions was performed using RNA transcripts as template. In the first-round RT-PCR of the TCR CDR3, the HTBI primer set was used. TCRdb processed the multiplex PCR reads anew with MiXCR; each CDR3 protein has one entry. Of 480,000 or so distinct CDR3 sequences detected, 13% to 15% appear once; the ten largest clones hold around 17%.

The receptor was derived from a woman younger than 35 with Graves' hyperthyroidism. V and J are TRBV7-3 and TRBJ2-1, with D hard to call. Sequencing used blood. The CDR3 here is CASSLLAAYNEQFF. The DNA of the CDR3 is TGTGCCAGCAGCTTACTTGCAGCGTACAATGAGCAGTTCTTC.